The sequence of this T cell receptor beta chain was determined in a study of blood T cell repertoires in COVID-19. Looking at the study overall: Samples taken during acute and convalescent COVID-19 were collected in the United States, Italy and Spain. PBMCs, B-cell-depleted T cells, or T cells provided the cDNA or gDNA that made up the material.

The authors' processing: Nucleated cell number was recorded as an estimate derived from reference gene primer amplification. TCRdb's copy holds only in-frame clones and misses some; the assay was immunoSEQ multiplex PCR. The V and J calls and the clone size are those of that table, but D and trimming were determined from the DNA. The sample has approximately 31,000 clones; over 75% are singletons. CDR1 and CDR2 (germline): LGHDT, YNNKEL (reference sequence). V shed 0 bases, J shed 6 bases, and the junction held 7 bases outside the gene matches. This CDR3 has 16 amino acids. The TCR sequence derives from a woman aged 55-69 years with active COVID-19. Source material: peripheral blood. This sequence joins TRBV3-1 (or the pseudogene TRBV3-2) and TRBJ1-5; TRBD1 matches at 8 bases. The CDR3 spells CASSQDRTGMIQPQHF. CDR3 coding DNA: TGTGCCAGCAGCCAAGATAGGACAGGGATGATTCAGCCCCAGCATTTT.